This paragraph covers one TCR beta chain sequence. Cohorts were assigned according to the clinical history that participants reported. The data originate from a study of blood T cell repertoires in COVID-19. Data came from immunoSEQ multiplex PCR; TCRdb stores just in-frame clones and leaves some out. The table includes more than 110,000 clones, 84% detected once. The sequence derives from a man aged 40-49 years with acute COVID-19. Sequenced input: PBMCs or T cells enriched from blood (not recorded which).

The CDR3 sequence is CASSLRDGGEKLFF. CDR3 coding DNA: TGTGCCAGCAGCTTGAGGGATGGAGGAGAAAAACTGTTTTTT. The chain joins TRBV7-9 to TRBJ1-4; D is unclear. The CDR3 runs to 14 residues. The germline V gene has CDR1 SEHNR and CDR2 FQNEAQ (reference sequence). V lost 3 bases and J 8 bases, leaving 13 bases between the germline ends. The variable domain in full, completed from reference TRBV7-9 and TRBJ1-4, reads DTGVSQNPRHKITKRGQNVTFRCDPISEHNRLYWYRQTLGQGPEFLTYFQNEAQLEKSRLLSDRFSAERPKGSFSTLEIQRTEQGDSAMYLCASSLRDGGEKLFFGSGTQLSVL.